Detailed here is one TCR beta chain. Its target antigen remains unknown. This may stem from a read error, because a much larger clone lies one nucleotide away. Using a constant-region primer and ProtoScript II reverse transcriptase, TCRbeta-specific cDNA was reverse-transcribed from approximately 500 ng total RNA. The TCRbeta libraries were prepared through three rounds of nested multiplex PCR following a slightly modified ARM-PCR procedure. The first two PCR rounds used multiplex TRBV1-TRBV30 forward primers with a Cbeta reverse primer, each for approximately 9 cycles. A final 25-cycle PCR with Deep VentR polymerase added sample barcodes and Illumina adapters. Before sequencing, amplicons of 200-500 bp were gel-purified using a QIAquick gel extraction kit. An Illumina HiSeq 2500 was used to sequence the TCRbeta amplicons with 250-bp paired-end reads. Per the authors' processing: Quality trimming of reads was performed with Trimmomatic v0.33, and paired reads were merged with FLASH v1.2.11 so that full CDR3 sequences could be recovered. MiGEC v1.2.1b assigned V, D and J germline segments to the rearranged TCRbeta sequences. Clonotype statistics and Shannon-Wiener diversity indices were computed with VDJtools v1.0.0. Except for diversity analysis, only each sample's 250 most abundant clonotypes were used in subsequent analyses to reduce sampling bias. TCRdb ran its own pipeline on the public reads, namely fastp trimming at Q25 and MiXCR clone calling, and kept in-frame beta chains. Each CDR3 protein gets just one entry, which takes the most common genes and DNA from the rows behind it. TCRdb, not the original authors, processed these V and J calls. For this sample the table gives around 330,000 distinct CDR3 sequences, of which 60% to 80% were detected only once. The ten largest clones represent about 9.4% of the sample.

RNA from unsorted whole blood was extracted with TRIzol reagent, and germline DNA was obtained with the DNeasy Blood & Tissue kit. At the time of sampling, the patients were treatment-naive and had chronic HBV infection. Before surgery, roughly 4 milliliters of peripheral blood were drawn into K2EDTA tubes. For CDR1 and CDR2, the germline V gene lists SQVTM and ANQGSEA. The CDR3 contains 10 residues, cysteine and phenylalanine counted. CDR3 DNA is the only sequence kept; it has 30 bases, read in frame from the first base. V is cut by 8 bases and J by 5 bases, and the space between the germline ends is 9 bases. The data are from a study of tumor-infiltrating lymphocytes in primary liver carcinoma (TCRdb year 2017). As for the study more broadly: Four to six patients with histopathologically diagnosed primary liver carcinoma underwent surgical resection in China between November 2015 and March 2016. The five patients, three men and two women aged 30 to 69 years, had hepatocellular carcinoma (four) or combined HCC and intrahepatic cholangiocarcinoma (one). Tumors of the five patients were stage T1-T3 N0M0 with maximum diameters of about 4.2 to 11 cm. Each sample produced roughly 3.5 to 7.13 million productive TCRbeta reads, and read depth showed no significant difference between tissue types. TCRbeta repertoire sequencing, expression microarrays and whole-exome sequencing were combined in the study across five regions of each liver tumor, with adjacent normal tissue and blood also included. A total of 35 specimens from 5 patients, comprising some 25 tumor regions, 5 adjacent noncancerous liver tissues and 5 peripheral blood samples, were covered by TCRbeta repertoire sequencing. Repertoires from technical replicates were highly reproducible, with mean shared-clone rates roughly 0.89 and correlation coefficients above 0.98.

General findings and caveats noted by the study authors: Comparison of CD4+ and CD8+ T cell repertoires was precluded by the use of bulk unsorted samples. Compared with blood, tumors had a significantly larger share of the repertoire taken up by the top 250 clones (p = 0.039). Repertoire overlap was found to be higher between tumor regions (mean about 36%) than between tumor-adjacent (roughly 17%) or tumor-blood (around 14%) pairs, consistent with antigen-driven expansion. Only five or six patients were included in the study, and the authors note that the findings should be validated in a larger study. Because only the TCR beta chain was sequenced and unpaired alpha chains were not captured, true repertoire diversity is likely underestimated.

This receptor was taken from a man aged 35 to 55 with primary liver carcinoma and hepatitis B virus infection. Recombination connected TRBV29-1 to TRBJ2-5, with no D gene named confidently. Sequencing used peripheral blood. The encoded CDR3 is CSTSPETQYF. DNA sequence: TGCAGCACCTCCCCTGAGACCCAGTACTTC. Supplemented by the reference TRBV29-1 and TRBJ2-5 proteins around the CDR3, the complete variable domain is SAVISQKPSRDICQRGTSLTIQCQVDSQVTMMFWYRQQPGQSLTLIATANQGSEATYESGFVIDKFPISRPNLTFSTLTVSNMSPEDSSIYLCSTSPETQYFGPGTRLLVL.